These 32 T cell receptor beta chains came from one sample sequenced in a study of blood T cells in healthy people across ages. It was with a sample-barcoded 5' primer and a J-beta primer mix that a second PCR of about 6 to 12 cycles was run. From the 5' RACE reads, TCRdb called clonotypes with MiXCR, one entry per CDR3 protein. The repertoire includes 1.8 million or so distinct CDR3 sequences, around 40% of them detected once, and 23% sits in the top ten. Material for sequencing was blood. All receptors come from a human donor in good health.

The V and J genes are TRBV6-5 and TRBJ1-2; D is ambiguous. The V end was cut by 7 bases, the J end by 6 bases, with 9 bases between. CDR1 is MNHEY and CDR2 is SVGAGI in the germline V gene. CDR3 size: 11 residues. The CDR3 DNA reads TGTGCCAGCATGTCCGGGGATGGCTACACCTTC. It specifies CASMSGDGYTF.

The V gene is TRBV7-6, the J gene TRBJ2-7, with 9 bases that match TRBD1. The CDR3 has 17 amino acids. Germline lookup yields CDR1 SGHVS and CDR2 FNYEAQ. J was trimmed by 1 base and V by 3 bases; bases with no gene match: 10. This CDR3 is CASSFSLNRGRSYEQYF. As DNA, the CDR3 is TGTGCCAGCAGCTTTTCCCTAAACAGGGGGCGGTCCTACGAGCAGTACTTC. Combining the CDR3 with reference TRBV7-6 and TRBJ2-7 gives the whole variable domain GAGVSQSPRYKVTKRGQDVALRCDPISGHVSLYWYRQALGQGPEFLTYFNYEAQQDKSGLPNDRFSAERPEGSISTLTIQRTEQRDSAMYRCASSFSLNRGRSYEQYFGPGTRLTVT.

The V gene is TRBV5-1, the J gene TRBJ1-1; D unresolved. The CDR3 is made up of 15 amino acids. V shed 0 bases and J shed 1 base, with 10 bases lying between them. Germline values: CDR1 SGHRS, CDR2 YFSETQ. The CDR3 DNA sequence: TGCGCCAGCAGCTTGGATGGAGATTCGAACACTGAAGCTTTCTTT. Protein product: CASSLDGDSNTEAFF.

This clonotype has more than one count but fewer than ten. V and J are TRBV12-3 or TRBV12-4 and TRBJ1-1; TRBD1 aligns across 7 bases. This CDR3 region has 15 residues. The V gene end was trimmed by 6 bases and the J gene end by 0 bases; junction bases not matched to a gene: 7. The CDR3 spells CASSRTGLMNTEAFF. The CDR3 DNA follows: TGTGCCAGCAGCAGGACAGGTCTAATGAACACTGAAGCTTTCTTT.

This clonotype was counted at least ten times. The chain employs TRBV29-1 and TRBJ1-4; a possible D gene is TRBD1 (5 bases). Germline V gene data show CDR1 as SQVTM and CDR2 as ANQGSEA. CDR3 size: 11 residues. Trimming removed 6 bases from V and 5 bases from J, with 7 bases in between. The CDR3, as DNA: TGCAGCGTGGACACCAATGAAAAACTGTTTTTT. Protein: CSVDTNEKLFF. Variable domain in full (rest from reference TRBV29-1 and TRBJ1-4): SAVISQKPSRDICQRGTSLTIQCQVDSQVTMMFWYRQQPGQSLTLIATANQGSEATYESGFVIDKFPISRPNLTFSTLTVSNMSPEDSSIYLCSVDTNEKLFFGSGTQLSVL.

This sequence joins TRBV28 and TRBJ2-5; D is undetermined. The CDR3 is 13 residues long. Germline values: CDR1 MDHEN, CDR2 SYDVKM. Trimming shortened V by 3 bases and J by 4 bases, and 9 bases separated the two germline ends. CDR3 bases: TGTGCCAGCAGTTTCACAGCAGGAGAGACCCAGTACTTC. Protein product: CASSFTAGETQYF.

The chain uses TRBV28 and TRBJ1-5; unclear D gene. V gave up 8 bases and J gave up 10 bases, with 24 bases separating them. CDR1 is MDHEN, CDR2 SYDVKM, per germline. The CDR3 length is 15 residues. The chain's CDR3 is CASGSDSAVISPQHF. In DNA form, the CDR3 reads TGTGCCAGCGGTTCCGACTCTGCAGTCATCAGCCCCCAGCATTTT.

The chain has TRBV28 and TRBJ2-7, with TRBD1 identical over 8 bases. Germline values: CDR1 MDHEN, CDR2 SYDVKM. V trimming: 10 bases; J trimming: 1 base; junction bases outside the gene matches: 12. This CDR3 has 15 residues. In nucleotides, the CDR3 is TGTGCCAATGTCCCTGGCACAGGGGGTTCCTACGAGCAGTACTTC. Translated, it gives CANVPGTGGSYEQYF.

This clonotype has only a few counts. V is TRBV5-1 and J is TRBJ2-3; unclear D gene. Germline CDR1 is SGHRS and CDR2 is YFSETQ. V was cut by 5 bases and J by 4 bases, with 14 bases left in between. The CDR3 runs 14 residues. CDR3 in DNA: TGCGCCAGCAGGTGGGAAGGGATCGCAGATACGCAGTATTTT. This translates into CASRWEGIADTQYF.

DNA for the CDR3: TGCGCCAGCAGCCAAGAATTCGGAAGGGGCTACGAGCAGTACTTC. Its translation: CASSQEFGRGYEQYF. The chain links TRBV4-3 to TRBJ2-4; maybe TRBD1 (5 bases). The J call may be wrong; the DNA end is better matched by TRBJ2-7. From germline, CDR1 is LGHNA and CDR2 YSLEER. This CDR3 comprises 15 residues.

The chain employs TRBV28 and TRBJ2-7, with 8 bases fitting TRBD1. The germline V gene has CDR1 MDHEN and CDR2 SYDVKM. The V gene end was trimmed by 7 bases and the J gene end by 5 bases; junction bases not matched to a gene: 13. The CDR3 contains 15 residues. CDR3 residues: CASKAGQGRQNEQYF. CDR3 sequence (DNA): TGTGCCAGCAAAGCCGGACAGGGCCGCCAAAACGAGCAGTACTTC.

Points on this clonotype: A read error is the likely source, as a far larger clone sits one nucleotide away. This chain connects TRBV29-1 to TRBJ2-5; D is unresolved. The DNA end is a closer match to TRBJ2-1, so the J assignment may be wrong. This CDR3 has 10 residues. CDR1 is SQVTM and CDR2 is ANQGSEA in the germline V gene. Here the CDR3 DNA reads TGCAGCGTTGGCCAAGAGACCCAGTTCTTC. Its translation is CSVGQETQFF.

The chain carries TRBV3-1 and TRBJ2-1; TRBD2 matches at 11 bases. V trimming: 1 base; J trimming: 8 bases; junction bases outside the gene matches: 4. CDR1 LGHDT and CDR2 YNNKEL come from the germline V gene (reference sequence). The CDR3 is 15 residues long. DNA for the CDR3: TGTGCCAGCAGCCAAGGACTAGCGGGGTTATATGAGCAGTTCTTC. This gives the protein CASSQGLAGLYEQFF.

This chain links TRBV27 with TRBJ2-4, with D perhaps being TRBD1 or TRBD2 (5 bases each). The DNA end is a closer match to TRBJ2-7, so the J assignment may be wrong. The CDR3 consists of 13 residues. Germline V gene lookup returns CDR1 MNHEY and CDR2 SMNVEV (reference sequence). The CDR3 loop is CAIAPGPINEQYF. The CDR3 DNA reads as TGTGCCATCGCTCCGGGACCTATAAACGAGCAGTACTTC.

The chain employs TRBV5-1 and TRBJ2-2, with TRBD1 identical over 8 bases. Germline V gene data show CDR1 as SGHRS and CDR2 as YFSETQ. The CDR3 is 15 amino acids. V lost 1 base to trimming and J lost 4 bases; unmatched junction nucleotides: 3. CDR3 protein: CASSLTTGVTGELFF. The CDR3 bases are TGCGCCAGCAGCTTGACGACAGGGGTCACCGGGGAGCTGTTTTTT.

The rearrangement uses TRBV15 and TRBJ1-1; 9 bases are a match to TRBD1. The CDR3 length is 14 residues. Losses at the gene ends were 5 bases for V and 6 bases for J; bases not matched to a gene: 7. Germline CDR1 reads LNHNV; CDR2 reads YYDKDF (reference sequence). CDR3 sequence reads: CATSGGQGRAEAFF. Written as DNA, the CDR3 is TGTGCCACCAGCGGAGGACAGGGGCGGGCTGAAGCTTTCTTT.

The rearrangement links TRBV10-3 to TRBJ1-5, with 8 positions matching TRBD1. The junction had 6 bases not matched to a gene; V was cut back by 9 bases and J by 5 bases. The germline CDR1 and CDR2 sequences are ENHRY and SYGVKD. The CDR3 is 13 residues long. CDR3 in DNA: TGTGCCATATCACAGGGGGGGGATCAGCCCCAGCATTTT. This codes for CAISQGGDQPQHF.

For this clonotype: Possible read error: a much larger clone is one base away. The chain couples TRBV20-1 to TRBJ1-2; D is unresolved. Trimming took off 5 bases at V and 3 bases at J, with 13 bases between the two ends. Germline CDR1 DFQATT, CDR2 SNEGSKA (reference sequence). CDR3 size: 13 residues. The CDR3 bases are TGCAGTGCTGGAAGACTGAGGGACTATGGCTACACCTTC. Its protein is CSAGRLRDYGYTF.

The chain links TRBV27 to TRBJ2-4; 8 positions agree with TRBD2. The V and J ends lost 8 bases and 0 bases, in that order; junction bases with no gene match: 9. Germline CDR1 reads MNHEY; CDR2 reads SMNVEV (reference sequence). The CDR3 contains 16 residues. For the CDR3, the DNA is TGTGCCAGCGGGGGTTTAGCGGGGATAGCCAAAAACATTCAGTACTTC. Amino acid sequence: CASGGLAGIAKNIQYF.

Note on this clonotype: The junction and the germline gene differ at one end; a read error may be behind it. The rearrangement joins TRBV15 to TRBJ1-4; 8 nucleotides align to TRBD1. The length of the CDR3 is 16 residues. Germline CDR1 LNHNV, CDR2 YYDKDF (reference sequence). The CDR3 loop reads CVTSRGGQGTNEKLFF. In DNA form, the CDR3 reads TGTGTCACCAGCAGAGGCGGACAGGGAACTAATGAAAAACTGTTTTTT.

A few counts support this clonotype. The chain uses TRBV29-1 and TRBJ2-7; a possible D gene is TRBD1 (6 bases). Trimming stripped 6 bases from V and 7 bases from J, with 13 bases between. The germline CDR1 and CDR2 sequences are SQVTM and ANQGSEA. This CDR3 is built from 11 residues. The CDR3, as DNA: TGCAGCGTCGGATTGAGGGGGGAGCAGTACTTC. Amino acids: CSVGLRGEQYF.

The chain links TRBV12-3 or TRBV12-4 to TRBJ2-7; 7 positions agree with TRBD1. Losses at the gene ends were 6 bases for V and 0 bases for J; bases not matched to a gene: 11. CDR3 length: 16 residues. The DNA of the CDR3 is TGTGCCAGCAGCTCCGACAGGGCGGGTACCTCCTACGAGCAGTACTTC. Translated: CASSSDRAGTSYEQYF.

Only a few counts were recorded for this clonotype. The chain recombines TRBV4-3 with TRBJ2-6; tentatively, D is TRBD2 (6 bases). The CDR3 loop spans 16 amino acids. V shed 0 bases and J shed 2 bases, with 8 bases lying between them. Germline V gene lookup returns CDR1 LGHNA and CDR2 YSLEER. In nucleotides, the CDR3 is TGCGCCAGCAGCCAAGATGGGGGGACTGGGGCCAACGTCCTGACTTTC. Residues: CASSQDGGTGANVLTF.

The chain joins TRBV9 to TRBJ1-4; TRBD1 is a possible D gene (5 bases). Trimming removed 3 bases at V and 10 bases at J, with 13 bases between. The CDR3 loop spans 13 amino acids. Germline-derived CDR1 and CDR2 are SGDLS and YYNGEE. The CDR3 reads CASSEWDQGKLFF. CDR3 sequence (DNA): TGTGCCAGCAGCGAGTGGGATCAGGGAAAACTGTTTTTT. The full variable domain, rest sourced from reference TRBV9 and TRBJ1-4, is DSGVTQTPKHLITATGQRVTLRCSPRSGDLSVYWYQQSLDQGLQFLIQYYNGEERAKGNILERFSAQQFPDLHSELNLSSLELGDSALYFCASSEWDQGKLFFGSGTQLSVL.

The J gene is TRBJ2-7, the V gene TRBV20-1; 8 positions match TRBD1. J lost 6 bases, V lost 4 bases, and 11 bases had no gene match. The CDR3 spans 14 residues. Germline CDR1 is DFQATT and CDR2 is SNEGSKA (reference sequence). CDR3 protein: CSATGTGALGEQYF. CDR3 coding DNA: TGCAGTGCTACCGGGACAGGCGCTCTAGGCGAGCAGTACTTC.

V gene TRBV7-2 combines with J gene TRBJ2-2; 9 nucleotides agree with TRBD1. The CDR3 totals 13 residues. The ends lost 9 bases at V and 4 bases at J; junction bases unmatched: 3. Germline lookup yields CDR1 SGHTA and CDR2 FQGNSA. For the CDR3, the DNA is TGTGCCAGTAAGGACAGGGGCACCGGGGAGCTGTTTTTT. This codes for CASKDRGTGELFF.

This chain uses TRBV15 with TRBJ2-1; 10 bases agree with TRBD1. This CDR3 is 13 amino acids long. J was trimmed by 14 bases and V by 2 bases; bases with no gene match: 6. The germline V gene encodes CDR1 LNHNV and CDR2 YYDKDF (reference sequence). CDR3 sequence reads: CATSRFPGQGKFF. In DNA, the CDR3 is TGTGCCACCAGCAGATTCCCGGGACAGGGGAAGTTCTTC.

This clonotype came up once. The chain combines TRBV6-5 with TRBJ1-1; 7 nucleotides line up with TRBD1. From germline, CDR1 is MNHEY and CDR2 SVGAGI. The trim removed 4 bases at V and 2 bases at J, leaving 25 bases unmatched. This CDR3 region has 21 residues. CDR3 sequence reads: CASSSFPRGVGTEELNTEAFF. CDR3 in DNA: TGTGCCAGCAGTTCTTTCCCAAGGGGAGTCGGGACAGAAGAACTTAACACTGAAGCTTTCTTT.

The CDR3 sequence: CASSLHRSSYNEQFF. The CDR3 DNA reads TGTGCCAGCAGTTTGCACAGGAGCTCCTACAATGAGCAGTTCTTC. The V and J genes are TRBV27 and TRBJ2-1; perhaps TRBD1 as D (5 bases). Trimming left V 3 bases short and J 0 bases short, with 9 bases between. The CDR3 contains 15 residues. Germline values: CDR1 MNHEY, CDR2 SMNVEV (reference sequence).

The J gene is TRBJ1-5, the V gene TRBV9, with D unclear. Germline V gene lookup returns CDR1 SGDLS and CDR2 YYNGEE. Trimming removed 0 bases at V and 7 bases at J, with 8 bases between. The CDR3 has 13 residues. CDR3 nucleotide sequence: TGTGCCAGCAGCGTAGGGAATGGGCAGCCCCAGCATTTT. This translates into CASSVGNGQPQHF.

On this clonotype: An end of the junction differs from the germline gene, which may be a read error. This chain uses TRBV20-1 with TRBJ2-1, with 10 bases aligning to TRBD1. Looked up from germline, CDR1 is DFQATT and CDR2 is SNEGSKA (reference sequence). CDR3 length: 15 residues. The CDR3 is CSARGGTGVYNERFF. DNA for the CDR3: TGCAGTGCTAGAGGCGGGACAGGGGTTTACAATGAGCGGTTCTTC.

The chain combines TRBV7-9 with TRBJ2-5, with TRBD1 matching 7 bases. This CDR3 comprises 15 residues. V shed 7 bases, J shed 11 bases, and the junction held 19 bases outside the gene matches. CDR1 and CDR2 (germline): SEHNR, FQNEAQ (reference sequence). The DNA for the CDR3 is TGTGCCAGCACCCCGGTCGGGACAGTCTACAATGAGCAGTACTTC. This codes for CASTPVGTVYNEQYF.